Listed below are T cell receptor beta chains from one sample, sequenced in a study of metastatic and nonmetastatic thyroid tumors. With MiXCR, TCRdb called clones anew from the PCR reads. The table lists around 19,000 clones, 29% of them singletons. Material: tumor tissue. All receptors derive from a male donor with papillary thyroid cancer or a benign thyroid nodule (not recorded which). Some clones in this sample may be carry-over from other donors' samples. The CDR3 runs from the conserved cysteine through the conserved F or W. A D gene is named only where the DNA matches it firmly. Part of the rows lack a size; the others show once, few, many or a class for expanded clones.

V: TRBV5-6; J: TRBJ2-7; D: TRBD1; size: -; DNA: TGTGCCAGCCGTGACAGGTTGGACAGGGTAGGCGAGCAGTACTTC; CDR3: CASRDRLDRVGEQYF
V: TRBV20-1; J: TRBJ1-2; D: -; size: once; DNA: TGCAGTGCTAGAGATCTGGGGGGCGGGCATCTGGGCTACACCTTC; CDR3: CSARDLGGGHLGYTF
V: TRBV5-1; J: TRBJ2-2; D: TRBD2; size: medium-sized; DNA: TGCGCCAGCATAGGCGGGGGGCCGAACACCGGGGAGCTGTTTTTT; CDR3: CASIGGGPNTGELFF
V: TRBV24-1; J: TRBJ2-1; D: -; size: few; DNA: TGTGCCACCAGTGGGCAGACTAATGAGCAGTTCTTC; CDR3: CATSGQTNEQFF
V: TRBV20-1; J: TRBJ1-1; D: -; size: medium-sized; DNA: TGCAGTGCTAGTGCAGGGCAGGGTACTGAAGCTTTCTTT; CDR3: CSASAGQGTEAFF
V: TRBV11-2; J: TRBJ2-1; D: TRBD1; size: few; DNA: TGTGCCAGCAGCTCCGGGACAGATTTTTACAATGAGCAGTTCTTC; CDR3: CASSSGTDFYNEQFF
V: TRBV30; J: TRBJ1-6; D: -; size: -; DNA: TGTGCCTGGAGTCCCGACAGGCCGAGCTCCTATAATTCACCCCTCCACTTT; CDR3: CAWSPDRPSSYNSPLHF
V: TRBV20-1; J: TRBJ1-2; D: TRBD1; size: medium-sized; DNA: TGCAGTGCTCTTAAGGACAGGGGATCGGATGGCTACACCTTC; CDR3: CSALKDRGSDGYTF
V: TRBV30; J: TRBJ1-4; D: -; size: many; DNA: TGTGCCTGGAGTGTAGGCGCGGGCGTAAAACTGTTTTTT; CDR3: CAWSVGAGVKLFF
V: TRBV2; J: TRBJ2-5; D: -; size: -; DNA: TGTGCCAGCAGGCCGGGACAAACAAGGGAGACCCAGTACTTC; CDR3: CASRPGQTRETQYF
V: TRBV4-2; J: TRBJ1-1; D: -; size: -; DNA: TGTGCCAGCAGCCAAGAATGGGGGACTGAAGCTTTCTTT; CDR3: CASSQEWGTEAFF
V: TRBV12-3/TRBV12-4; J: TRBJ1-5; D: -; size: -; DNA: TGTGGCAGCAGTGCGCAGGGAGGCAATCAGCCCCAGCATTTT; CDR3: CGSSAQGGNQPQHF
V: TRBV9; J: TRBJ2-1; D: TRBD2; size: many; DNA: TGTGCCAGCAGCGCAACCGTAGGCGGACTAGCGGGTCGGAATGAGCAGTTCTTC; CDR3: CASSATVGGLAGRNEQFF
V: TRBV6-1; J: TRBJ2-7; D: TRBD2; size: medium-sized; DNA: TGTGCCAGCGTCGGCGGGGGATTCCACGAGCAGTACTTC; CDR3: CASVGGGFHEQYF
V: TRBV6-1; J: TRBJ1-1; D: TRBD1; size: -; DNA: TGTGTCAGCAGACGGGACAGGGGCCGGGGGACTGAAGCTCTCTTT; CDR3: CVSRRDRGRGTEALF
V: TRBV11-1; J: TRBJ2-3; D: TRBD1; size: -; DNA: TGTGCCAGCAGCTTAGAGACAGGGAGTCAGACAGATACGCAGTATTTT; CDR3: CASSLETGSQTDTQYF
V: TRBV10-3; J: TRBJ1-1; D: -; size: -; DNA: TGTGCCATTCACAACGGACCTACAATGGAAGCTTTCTTT; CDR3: CAIHNGPTMEAFF
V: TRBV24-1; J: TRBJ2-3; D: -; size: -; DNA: TGTGCCACCAGTGATTCAATCCGAACAGGGATAGGAGATACGCAGTATTTT; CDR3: CATSDSIRTGIGDTQYF
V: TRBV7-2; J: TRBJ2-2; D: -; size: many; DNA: TGTGCCAGCAGCTCCCAAGCCACAGGGACCGGGGAGCTGTTTTTT; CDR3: CASSSQATGTGELFF
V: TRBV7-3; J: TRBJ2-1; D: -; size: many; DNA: TGTGCCAGCAGCTTAACTGGCTACAATGAGCAGTTCTTC; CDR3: CASSLTGYNEQFF
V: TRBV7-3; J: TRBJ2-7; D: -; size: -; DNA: TGTGCCAGCAGCTTATATACGGGCTCCTACGAGCAGTACTTC; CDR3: CASSLYTGSYEQYF
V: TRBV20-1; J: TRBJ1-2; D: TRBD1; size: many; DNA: TGCAGTGCCGAGCCTCAGGGGGCCCGGGGCTATGGCTACACCTTC; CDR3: CSAEPQGARGYGYTF